This T cell receptor beta chain was recorded in a study of blood T cell repertoires in COVID-19. Study at large: Sites in the United States, Italy and Spain provided acute and convalescent COVID-19 samples. Nucleic acid was either cDNA or gDNA, and it came from T cells, B-cell-depleted T cells, or PBMCs.

This clone has only one observation. Trimming removed 6 bases from V and 5 bases from J; junction bases left unmatched: 15. The V gene's germline CDR1 is LGHDT and CDR2 YNNKEL (reference sequence). CDR3 length: 18 amino acids. Here immunoSEQ multiplex PCR was the method, and the copy in TCRdb shows in-frame clones only, minus some. The sample includes over 90,000 clones, about nine tenths of them seen just once. Sequencing was performed on peripheral blood. This clonotype originated in a man aged 50 or older with acute or convalescent COVID-19. This sequence joins TRBV3-1 (or the pseudogene TRBV3-2) and TRBJ1-6; 8 bases are a match to TRBD1. The chain's CDR3 is CASRFGQGIGVNNSPLHF. The DNA for the CDR3 is TGTGCCAGCAGATTTGGACAGGGCATCGGTGTTAATAATTCACCCCTCCACTTT.